This T cell receptor (beta chain) stems from a study of patients and donors after allogeneic stem cell transplantation (dated by TCRdb to about 2020). The receptor library was made with RT-PCR. The listed sequencing device is NextSeq 550. The public reads were quality trimmed at Q25 with fastp and then assembled into clones with MiXCR by TCRdb, keeping productive beta chains. Under each unique CDR3 protein, matching rows form one entry showing the most common genes and DNA. Recorded for this sample are 84,000 or so distinct CDR3 sequences; about 44% of them occurred a single time. In total, the top ten clones hold 60% to 65% of the sample. V gives up 5 bases and J gives up 9 bases, and the segment between their germline ends measures 19 bases. Reading from cysteine to phenylalanine, the CDR3 counts 15 amino acids. The entry retains the CDR3 DNA only, 45 bases that are in frame from base 1. Note on this clonotype: This clone's antigen is unknown. No quality values exist for individual bases; no much larger clone is one base distant.

This receptor was obtained from a human donor who was either an allogeneic HSCT recipient or a stem cell or donor lymphocyte infusion donor (not recorded which). It is not recorded whose cells these are; they may come from a transplant donor. Sequencing was done on a sample of blood, either unsorted or a sorted T cell fraction (not recorded which). The sequence joins TRBV12-3 or TRBV12-4 to TRBJ2-2, with no D gene named confidently. The bases are TGTGCCAGCAGTGTCTCCGGTCCGGCGGTGAGGGAGCTGTTTTTT. Its amino acids are CASSVSGPAVRELFF.